This paragraph covers one T cell receptor (beta chain) sequence. Other DNA sequences from this sample encode an identical CDR3 as well. These data originate in a study of shared clonotypes between healthy human individuals. The CDR3 sequence is 12 residues long. With V trimmed by 0 bases and J by 10 bases, 0 bases remained unmatched. In germline, CDR1 is SGDLS, CDR2 YYNGEE. The assay was immunoSEQ multiplex PCR, and TCRdb's table has in-frame clones only and misses some. The repertoire holds roughly 2.1 million clones, with more than 85% as singletons. CD45RO-negative, CCR7-selected cells formed the naive CD8 fraction, which excluded terminally differentiated effector memory CD45RA+ cells.

The TCR was taken from a man younger than 35 in good health. Some clones in this sample may be carry-over from other donors' samples. Sequencing was done on a sample of naive CD8+ T cells from PBMCs. The gene calls are TRBV9 and TRBJ2-1; TRBD2 aligns across 8 bases. CDR3 in DNA: TGTGCCAGCAGCGTAGGCGGGGGGGAGCAGTTCTTC. It encodes CASSVGGGEQFF.